This T cell receptor beta chain was recorded in a study of T cell changes during pregnancy in multiple sclerosis. This CDR3 is built from 17 residues. V shed 0 bases, J shed 11 bases, and the junction held 15 bases outside the gene matches. The germline V gene encodes CDR1 SGHNT and CDR2 YYREEE (reference sequence). Only in-frame clones appear in the TCRdb table, and some are missing; sequencing was by immunoSEQ multiplex PCR. The data hold tens of thousands of clones, with approximately 92% observed a single time. The clonotype originates from a female donor with multiple sclerosis, enrolled in a pregnancy study. The chain uses TRBV5-4 and TRBJ2-5; 11 bases line up with TRBD2. The material sequenced was peripheral blood, taken after pregnancy. DNA of the CDR3: TGTGCCAGCAGCTTGGGGGCTAGCGGGGGGCTCCCGCGGGAGCAGTACTTC. Translation: CASSLGASGGLPREQYF.